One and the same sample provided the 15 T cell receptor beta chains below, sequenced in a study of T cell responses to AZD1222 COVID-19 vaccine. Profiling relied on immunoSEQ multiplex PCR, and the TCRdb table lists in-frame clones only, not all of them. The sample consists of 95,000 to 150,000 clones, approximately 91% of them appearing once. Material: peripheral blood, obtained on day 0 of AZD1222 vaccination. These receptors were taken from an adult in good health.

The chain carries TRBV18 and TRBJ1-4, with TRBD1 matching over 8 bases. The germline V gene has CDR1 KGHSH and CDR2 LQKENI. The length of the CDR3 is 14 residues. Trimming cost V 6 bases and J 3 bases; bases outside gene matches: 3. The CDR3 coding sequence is TGTGCCAGCTCGCCGGGACAGGCTAATGAAAAACTGTTTTTT. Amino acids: CASSPGQANEKLFF.

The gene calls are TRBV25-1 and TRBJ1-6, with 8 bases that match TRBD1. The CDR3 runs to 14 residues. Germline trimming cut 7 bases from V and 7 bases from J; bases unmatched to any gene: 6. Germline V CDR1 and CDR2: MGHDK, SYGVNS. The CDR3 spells CASTTGGGNSPLHF. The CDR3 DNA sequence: TGTGCCAGCACTACAGGGGGGGGGAATTCACCCCTCCACTTT.

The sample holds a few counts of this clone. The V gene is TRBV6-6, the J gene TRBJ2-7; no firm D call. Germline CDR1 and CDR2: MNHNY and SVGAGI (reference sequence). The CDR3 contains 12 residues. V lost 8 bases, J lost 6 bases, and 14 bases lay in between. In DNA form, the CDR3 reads TGTGCCAGCGCCCCCTCTAGAACCGAGCAGTACTTC. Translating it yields CASAPSRTEQYF.

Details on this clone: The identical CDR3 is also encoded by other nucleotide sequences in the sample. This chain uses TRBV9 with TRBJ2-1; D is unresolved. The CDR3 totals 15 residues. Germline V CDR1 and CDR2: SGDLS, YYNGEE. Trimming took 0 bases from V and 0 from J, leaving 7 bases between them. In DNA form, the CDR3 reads TGTGCCAGCAGCGTAGAGGGTGGCTCCTACAATGAGCAGTTCTTC. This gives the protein CASSVEGGSYNEQFF.

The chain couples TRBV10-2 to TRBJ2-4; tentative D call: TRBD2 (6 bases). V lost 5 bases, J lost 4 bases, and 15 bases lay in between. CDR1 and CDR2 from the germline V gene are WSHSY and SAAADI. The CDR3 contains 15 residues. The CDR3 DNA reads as TGCGCCAGCAGTCCGGCGGGGTGGGAGAAAAACATTCAGTACTTC. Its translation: CASSPAGWEKNIQYF.

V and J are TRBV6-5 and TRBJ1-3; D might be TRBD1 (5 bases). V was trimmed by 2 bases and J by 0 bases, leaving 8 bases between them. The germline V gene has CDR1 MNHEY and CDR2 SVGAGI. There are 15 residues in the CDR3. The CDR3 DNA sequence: TGTGCCAGCAGTTACCGGGGGAGCTCTGGAAACACCATATATTTT. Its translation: CASSYRGSSGNTIYF.

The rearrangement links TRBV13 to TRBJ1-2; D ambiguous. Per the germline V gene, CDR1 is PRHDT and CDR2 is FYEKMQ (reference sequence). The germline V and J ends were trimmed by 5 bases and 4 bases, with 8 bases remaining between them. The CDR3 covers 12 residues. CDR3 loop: CASSNMSYGYTF. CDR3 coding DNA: TGTGCCAGCAGCAACATGAGCTATGGCTACACCTTC.

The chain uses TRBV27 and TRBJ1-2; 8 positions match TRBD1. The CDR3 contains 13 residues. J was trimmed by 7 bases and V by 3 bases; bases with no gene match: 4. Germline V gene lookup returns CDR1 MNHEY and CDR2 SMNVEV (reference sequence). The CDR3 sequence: CASSFQGAGGYTF. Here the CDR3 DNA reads TGTGCCAGCAGTTTTCAGGGGGCGGGTGGCTACACCTTC.

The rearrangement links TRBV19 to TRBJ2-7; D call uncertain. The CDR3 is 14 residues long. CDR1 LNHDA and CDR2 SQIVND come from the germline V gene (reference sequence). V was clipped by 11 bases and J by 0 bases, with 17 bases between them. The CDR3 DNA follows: TGTGCCTCAAAGCCCCGACGGAGCTCCTACGAGCAGTACTTC. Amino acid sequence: CASKPRRSSYEQYF.

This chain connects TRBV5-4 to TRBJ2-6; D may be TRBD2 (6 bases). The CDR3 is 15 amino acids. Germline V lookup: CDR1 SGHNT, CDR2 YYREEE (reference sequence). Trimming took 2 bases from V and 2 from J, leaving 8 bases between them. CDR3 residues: CASSFGSPGANVLTF. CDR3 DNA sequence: TGTGCCAGCAGCTTCGGGAGTCCTGGGGCCAACGTCCTGACTTTC.

The CDR3 bases are TGTGCCAGCAGCTACAATCCCGGGGGGGGACGGGCGAATCAGCCCCAGCATTTT. This gives the protein CASSYNPGGGRANQPQHF. The gene calls are TRBV7-9 and TRBJ1-5; TRBD1 is a possible D gene (5 bases). Trimming removed 4 bases from V and 4 bases from J, with 23 bases in between. Germline values: CDR1 SEHNR, CDR2 FQNEAQ (reference sequence). The length of the CDR3 is 18 residues.

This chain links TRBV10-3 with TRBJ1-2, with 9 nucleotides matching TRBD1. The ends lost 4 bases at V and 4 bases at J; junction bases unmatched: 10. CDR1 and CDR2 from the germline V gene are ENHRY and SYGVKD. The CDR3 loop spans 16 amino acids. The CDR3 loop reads CAISGTTGGGSYGYTF. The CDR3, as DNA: TGTGCCATCAGTGGGACCACAGGGGGCGGTTCCTATGGCTACACCTTC.

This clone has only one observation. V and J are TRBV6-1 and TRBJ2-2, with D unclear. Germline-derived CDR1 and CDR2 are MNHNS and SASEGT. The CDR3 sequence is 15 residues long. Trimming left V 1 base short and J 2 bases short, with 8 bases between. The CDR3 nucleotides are TGTGCCAGCAGTGAAGGGGTGGACAACACCGGGGAGCTGTTTTTT. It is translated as CASSEGVDNTGELFF.

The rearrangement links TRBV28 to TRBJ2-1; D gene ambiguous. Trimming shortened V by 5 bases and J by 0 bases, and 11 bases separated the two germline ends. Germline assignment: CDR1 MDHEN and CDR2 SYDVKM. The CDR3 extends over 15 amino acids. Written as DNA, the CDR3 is TGTGCCAGCAGTCCGTCCGGGCTCTCCTACAATGAGCAGTTCTTC. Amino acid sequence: CASSPSGLSYNEQFF.

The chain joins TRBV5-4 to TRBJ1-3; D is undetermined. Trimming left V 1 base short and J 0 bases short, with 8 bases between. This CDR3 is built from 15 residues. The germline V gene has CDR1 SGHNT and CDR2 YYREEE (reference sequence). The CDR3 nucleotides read TGTGCCAGCAGCTTGTATAGGTCCTCTGGAAACACCATATATTTT. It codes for CASSLYRSSGNTIYF.